Sequencing of this T cell receptor (beta chain) was carried out in a study of Tregs in tolerant kidney transplant recipients. A word on this clone: The antigen is not known.

CD4+CD25+CD127- Tregs, CD4+CD25- non-Tregs, CD4 and CD8 cells were sorted. The study's findings and limits: Validation in larger populations is needed because few patients were studied. The most relevant donor-specific Treg TCRbeta repertoire apparently came from expansion with activated donor B cells. This study did not directly address biological reproducibility.

Method: immunoSEQ multiplex PCR; TCRdb's copy keeps in-frame clones and lacks some. The sample carries roughly 250,000 clones, 80% to 85% recorded once. Sequenced input: CD4+ T cells from blood. This clonotype was sampled from a human donor in good health.

This chain's CDR3 is CASSLPGLAGEGEQFF. Written as DNA, the CDR3 is TGTGCCAGCAGCTTGCCCGGGCTAGCGGGAGAGGGGGAGCAGTTCTTC. This chain uses TRBV5-4 with TRBJ2-1, with 10 bases fitting TRBD2. Trimming removed 1 base from V and 10 bases from J; junction bases left unmatched: 11. The CDR3 extends over 16 amino acids. Germline V gene data show CDR1 as SGHNT and CDR2 as YYREEE (reference sequence). Looking up the rest from reference TRBV5-4 and TRBJ2-1 gives the full variable domain: ETGVTQSPTHLIKTRGQQVTLRCSSQSGHNTVSWYQQALGQGPQFIFQYYREEENGRGNFPPRFSGLQFPNYSSELNVNALELDDSALYLCASSLPGLAGEGEQFFGPGTRLTVL.